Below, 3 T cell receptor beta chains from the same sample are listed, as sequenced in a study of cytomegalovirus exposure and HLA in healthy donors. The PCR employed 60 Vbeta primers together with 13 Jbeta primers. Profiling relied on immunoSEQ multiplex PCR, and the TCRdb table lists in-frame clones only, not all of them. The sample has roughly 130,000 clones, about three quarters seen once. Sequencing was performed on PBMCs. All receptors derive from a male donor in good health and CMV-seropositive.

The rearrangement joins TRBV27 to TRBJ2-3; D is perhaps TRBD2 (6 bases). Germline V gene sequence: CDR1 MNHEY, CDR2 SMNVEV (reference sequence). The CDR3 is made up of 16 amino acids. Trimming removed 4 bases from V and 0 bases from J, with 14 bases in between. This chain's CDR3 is CASSSLGGASTDTQYF. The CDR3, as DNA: TGTGCCAGCAGTTCCCTCGGCGGGGCTAGCACAGATACGCAGTATTTT.

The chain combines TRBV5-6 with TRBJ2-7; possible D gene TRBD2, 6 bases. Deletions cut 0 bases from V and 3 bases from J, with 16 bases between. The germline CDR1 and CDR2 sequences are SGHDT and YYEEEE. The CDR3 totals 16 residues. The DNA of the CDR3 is TGTGCCAGCAGCTTGGTGGGGTCTAGCGCGATCTACGAGCAGTACTTC. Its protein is CASSLVGSSAIYEQYF. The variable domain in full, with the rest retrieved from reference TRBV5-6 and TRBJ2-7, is DAGVTQSPTHLIKTRGQQVTLRCSPKSGHDTVSWYQQALGQGPQFIFQYYEEEERQRGNFPDRFSGHQFPNYSSELNVNALLLGDSALYLCASSLVGSSAIYEQYFGPGTRLTVT.

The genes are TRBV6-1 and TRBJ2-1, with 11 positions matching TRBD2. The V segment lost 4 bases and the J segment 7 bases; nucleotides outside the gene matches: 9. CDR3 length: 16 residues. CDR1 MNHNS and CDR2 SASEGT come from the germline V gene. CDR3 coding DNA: TGTGCCAGCAGTGGCAGACTAGCGGGAATTGTGAATGAGCAGTTCTTC. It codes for CASSGRLAGIVNEQFF.